These 7 T cell receptor beta chains share one sample of origin, sequenced in a study of read filtering for tumor transcriptome and immune sequencing. Molecular barcoded adaptors covering alpha/delta and beta/gamma chains were used on about 390 ng RNA. TCRdb passed the reads through MiXCR, listing each CDR3 protein once. Here the sample spans some 80,000 distinct CDR3 sequences, approximately 13% being singletons. The sequenced sample consisted of a population of CD138-negative cells sorted from bone marrow. The receptors stem from a donor at least 40 years old with multiple myeloma.

Many counts were recorded for this clonotype. The chain uses TRBV29-1 and TRBJ1-5; 11 bases agree with TRBD1. The CDR3 consists of 13 residues. The J segment lost 5 bases and the V segment lost 6 bases, leaving 3 bases of the junction unmatched. Germline V gene data show CDR1 as SQVTM and CDR2 as ANQGSEA. The CDR3 loop reads CSVGGQGDQPQHF. The DNA of the CDR3 is TGCAGCGTCGGGGGACAGGGGGATCAGCCCCAGCATTTT.

This clonotype was seen a few times. The CDR3 region is CASSRGTNTEAFF. The CDR3 DNA sequence: TGTGCCAGCAGCCGCGGGACGAACACTGAAGCTTTCTTT. The chain carries TRBV7-3 and TRBJ1-1, with D possibly matching TRBD1 (5 bases). The CDR3 totals 13 residues. Between the trimmed V and J ends, which lost 5 bases and 1 base, there was a span of 8 bases. Germline V CDR1 and CDR2: SGHTA, FQGTGA.

This clonotype was recorded a few times. This may come from a read error, since a much larger clone is one base off. The CDR3, as DNA: TGTGCCAGCAGCCCACCTCTCATGGGGCCTATGCAGTATTTT. This sequence encodes CASSPPLMGPMQYF. The chain carries TRBV28 and TRBJ2-3, with D perhaps TRBD1 (5 bases). The CDR3 extends over 14 amino acids. Germline V CDR1 and CDR2: MDHEN, SYDVKM. Trimming removed 6 bases from V and 11 bases from J, with 21 bases in between.

The chain employs TRBV2 and TRBJ2-5; 8 bases are a match to TRBD2. The J segment lost 9 bases and the V segment lost 6 bases, leaving 6 bases of the junction unmatched. The V gene's germline CDR1 is SNHLY and CDR2 FYNNEI. The CDR3 is 12 amino acids. The chain's CDR3 is CASSPGLGAQYF. The CDR3 bases are TGTGCCAGCAGCCCGGGACTAGGGGCCCAGTACTTC.

This clonotype was observed many times. This chain uses TRBV7-8 with TRBJ2-1, with TRBD2 identical over 11 bases. V shed 0 bases and J 7 bases; nucleotides not matched to a gene: 2. Germline CDR1 reads SGHVS; CDR2 reads FQNEAQ. The CDR3 spans 15 residues. CDR3 sequence (DNA): TGTGCCAGCAGCTTAGCTAGCGGGAGGGCGAATGAGCAGTTCTTC. Its translation is CASSLASGRANEQFF.

This clonotype has a count of ten or more. Its ends do not fully match the called genes, so a read error is possible. The chain couples TRBV5-1 to TRBJ1-2; perhaps TRBD1 as D (6 bases). The CDR3 has 13 amino acids. Per the germline V gene, CDR1 is SGHRS and CDR2 is YFSETQ. The CDR3 loop reads CASSLQGDYGYTF. CDR3 coding DNA: TGTGCCAGCAGCTTACAGGGCGACTATGGCTACACCTTC.

This clonotype was seen repeatedly, ten times or more. J is TRBJ2-7 and V is TRBV7-3; 9 nucleotides align to TRBD2. Germline CDR1 and CDR2: SGHTA and FQGTGA. This CDR3 is 14 amino acids long. V shed 2 bases, J shed 7 bases, and the junction held 6 bases outside the gene matches. CDR3 in amino acids: CASSLAGGPGEQYF. CDR3 nucleotides: TGTGCCAGCAGCTTAGCGGGAGGGCCTGGGGAGCAGTACTTC.